This TCR beta chain was retrieved from a study of vaccination effects on CD4 cells after COVID-19. Study context: Relative to the second dose, post-vaccine samples were obtained a median of 72 days later. The study, taken as a whole, reports: Convalescent patients in the study were few, and early post-infection timepoints were absent.

In its sample, this clone was seen a few times. Its antigen remains unknown. V was shortened by 6 bases and J by 4 bases, with 10 bases between the two germline ends. Per germline, CDR1 MNHEY and CDR2 SVGAGI. This CDR3 is built from 13 residues. Clones were read by immunoSEQ multiplex PCR, and TCRdb kept only the in-frame ones, dropping some. This sample yields 20,000 to 25,000 clones, of which around 79% are seen a single time; 6.5% to 10% belongs to the top ten. Pools of viral peptides were used by the ViraFEST assay to expand antigen-specific CD4+ T cells ahead of sequencing. Isolating CD4+ T cells followed roughly ten days of culture. The participants, recipients of two vaccine doses, got either BNT162b2 or mRNA-1273.

This specimen was CD4+ T cells from PBMCs cultured with SARS-CoV-2 spike peptides, taken after COVID-19 vaccination. This sequence originates from a human donor who received a COVID-19 vaccine. This chain links TRBV6-5 with TRBJ1-5; D unclear. DNA of the CDR3: TGTGCCAGCAGCTCACGGCAAAATCAGCCCCAGCATTTT. Translation gives CASSSRQNQPQHF.